This TCR beta chain is from a study of blood T cell repertoires in COVID-19 (dated by TCRdb to the early 2020s). Context from the whole study: Samples covering the acute and convalescent phases of COVID-19 were provided by collaborators in the United States, Italy and Spain. Deeply sampled blood TCRbeta repertoires from subjects exposed to, actively infected with, or recovered from COVID-19 were included in the dataset. The samples were drawn from two sources: the first 160 participants of the ongoing ImmuneRACE study, and 1,000 to 1,500 subjects contributed by 6 global collaborators. HLA class I and class II types, where available, came from metadata supplied by the sample provider rather than from assay-based typing. The material from the prospective study consisted of cDNA or gDNA derived from T cells, B-cell-depleted T cells, or PBMCs. The repertoires were made available in a free public database intended to serve as a resource for research on the immune response to SARS-CoV-2. Sample metadata almost always included a de-identified subject ID, COVID-19 status, age in years and sex.

Participants in the prospective study were aged roughly 18 to 100 years, lived in 20 to 25 United States geographic areas, and enrolled through a virtual design. In the prospective study, cohorts were assigned on the basis of participant-reported clinical history obtained from a screening survey and a study questionnaire. ImmuneRACE Cohort 3 recovered participants were defined by two consecutive negative NP/OP PCR tests, healthcare professional clearance, or symptom resolution. In the prospective study, whole blood, serum and a nasopharyngeal or oropharyngeal swab were collected from each participant by mobile phlebotomists. Prospective study participants could optionally give additional blood draws and questionnaires over an approximately 2-month period. Before DNA extraction, blood samples from the prospective study were shipped at room temperature or frozen. The immunoSEQ Assay, a bias-controlled multiplex PCR, was used to amplify TCRbeta CDR3 regions from genomic DNA. Per the authors' processing: The number of nucleated cells in each sample was estimated by amplification of reference gene primers within the assay. Sequence reads were collapsed and filtered to measure the absolute abundance of every unique TCRbeta CDR3 rearrangement. For each sample, productive Simpson clonality was calculated as the square root of Simpson's diversity index across productive rearrangements. TCRdb re-hosts the immuneACCESS table, in-frame sequences only. Its copies lack some clones; in the studies checked, an unresolved V gene accounts for under half of them, and the cause for the rest is not known. V and J calls and clone size are copied from that table; D and trimming were computed from the DNA. Present in this sample are 140,000 to 150,000 clones, 85% to 90% of which were seen just once. 11% of the sample is in the top ten clones.

General conclusions and limits of the study: How much clinical and demographic metadata was included differed by source and by participant, and the metadata was provided uncurated.

Its CDR3 holds 13 amino acids, cysteine through phenylalanine. CDR3 DNA is the only sequence kept; it has 39 bases, read in frame from the first base. Trimming leaves V shorter by 6 bases and J shorter by 7 bases, with the junction holding 6 bases beyond the gene matches. From the germline V gene, CDR1 is MGHRA and CDR2 is YSYEKL. Turning to this clone: What this receptor recognizes is not known. Base qualities were left out, and no much larger clone turns up one base away.

The sequence derives from a man aged 55 to 70 who had recovered from COVID-19. The V gene is TRBV4-1 and the J gene is TRBJ1-2, with 9 junctional bases fitting TRBD1. Sequences were obtained from PBMCs or T cells enriched from blood (not recorded which). CDR3 reads: CASRKTGGFGYTF. The base sequence is TGCGCCAGCAGGAAAACAGGGGGCTTTGGCTACACCTTC.